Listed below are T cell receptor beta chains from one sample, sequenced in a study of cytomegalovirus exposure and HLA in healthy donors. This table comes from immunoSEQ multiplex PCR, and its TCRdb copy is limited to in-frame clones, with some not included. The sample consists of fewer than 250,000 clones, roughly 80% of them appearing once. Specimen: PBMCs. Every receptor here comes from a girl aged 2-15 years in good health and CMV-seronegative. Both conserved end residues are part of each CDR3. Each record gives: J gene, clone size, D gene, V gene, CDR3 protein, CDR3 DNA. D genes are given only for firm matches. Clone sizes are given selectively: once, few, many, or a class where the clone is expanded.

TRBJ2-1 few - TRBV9 CASSVAVGSSYNEQFF TGTGCCAGCAGCGTAGCTGTGGGGAGCTCCTACAATGAGCAGTTCTTC
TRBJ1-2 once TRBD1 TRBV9 CASSAGQGAGTF TGTGCCAGCAGCGCCGGACAGGGGGCTGGCACCTTC
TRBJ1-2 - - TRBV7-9 CASSVEGGYGYTF TGTGCCAGCAGCGTAGAGGGAGGGTATGGCTACACCTTC
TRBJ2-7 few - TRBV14 CASSSRTSWSEQYF TGTGCCAGCAGCTCACGCACGAGCTGGAGTGAGCAGTACTTC
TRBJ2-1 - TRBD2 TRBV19 CASRLVGTSFSYNEQFF TGTGCCAGTAGACTAGTCGGGACTAGCTTCAGTTACAATGAGCAGTTCTTC
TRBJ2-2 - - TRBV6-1 CASKWEGANTGELFF TGTGCCAGCAAATGGGAGGGGGCGAACACCGGGGAGCTGTTTTTT
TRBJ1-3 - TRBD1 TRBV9 CASSPTGASSGNTIYF TGTGCCAGCAGCCCAACAGGGGCCTCTTCGGGAAACACCATATATTTT
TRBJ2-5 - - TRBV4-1 CASSWTVQETQYF TGCGCCAGCAGTTGGACTGTACAAGAGACCCAGTACTTC
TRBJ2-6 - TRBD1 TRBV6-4 CASSDLLDRGPGANVLTF TGTGCCAGCAGTGACCTCCTGGACAGGGGGCCTGGGGCCAACGTCCTGACTTTC
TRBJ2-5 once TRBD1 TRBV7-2 CASSRTGFREAQYF TGTGCCAGCAGTCGGACAGGGTTTCGAGAGGCCCAGTACTTC
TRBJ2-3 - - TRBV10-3 CAISEPTLDHGTDTQYF TGTGCCATCAGTGAGCCGACATTGGATCACGGAACAGATACGCAGTATTTT
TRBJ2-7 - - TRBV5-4 CASSFGQRSVQYF TGTGCCAGCAGCTTCGGCCAGAGGTCCGTGCAGTACTTC